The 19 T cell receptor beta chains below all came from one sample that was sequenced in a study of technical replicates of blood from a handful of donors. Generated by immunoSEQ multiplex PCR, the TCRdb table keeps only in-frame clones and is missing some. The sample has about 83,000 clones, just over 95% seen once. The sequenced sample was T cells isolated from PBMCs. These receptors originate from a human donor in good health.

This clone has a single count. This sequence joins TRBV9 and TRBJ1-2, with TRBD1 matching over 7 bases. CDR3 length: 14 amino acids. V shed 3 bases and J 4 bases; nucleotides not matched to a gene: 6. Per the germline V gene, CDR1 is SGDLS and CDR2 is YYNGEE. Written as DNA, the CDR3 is TGTGCCAGCAGCGAATCAGGGGGTGGCTATGGCTACACCTTC. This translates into CASSESGGGYGYTF.

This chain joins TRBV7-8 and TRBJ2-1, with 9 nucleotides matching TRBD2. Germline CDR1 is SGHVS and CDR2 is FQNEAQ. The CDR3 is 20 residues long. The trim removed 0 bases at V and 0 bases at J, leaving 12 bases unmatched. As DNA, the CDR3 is TGTGCCAGCAGCTTAGCGCCTGAGCGGGAGGTACCGAGCTCCTACAATGAGCAGTTCTTC. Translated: CASSLAPEREVPSSYNEQFF.

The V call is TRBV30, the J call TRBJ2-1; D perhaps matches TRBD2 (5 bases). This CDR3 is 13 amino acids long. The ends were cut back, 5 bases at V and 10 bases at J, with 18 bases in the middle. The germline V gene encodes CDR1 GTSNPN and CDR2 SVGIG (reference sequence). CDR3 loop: CAWLGLREGEQFF. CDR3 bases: TGTGCCTGGTTAGGGCTCCGGGAAGGGGAGCAGTTCTTC.

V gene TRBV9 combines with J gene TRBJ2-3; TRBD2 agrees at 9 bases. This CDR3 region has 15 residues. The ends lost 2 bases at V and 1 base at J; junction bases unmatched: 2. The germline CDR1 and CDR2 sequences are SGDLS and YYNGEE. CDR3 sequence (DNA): TGTGCCAGCAGCGTTAGGACTAGCGGCACAGATACGCAGTATTTT. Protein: CASSVRTSGTDTQYF.

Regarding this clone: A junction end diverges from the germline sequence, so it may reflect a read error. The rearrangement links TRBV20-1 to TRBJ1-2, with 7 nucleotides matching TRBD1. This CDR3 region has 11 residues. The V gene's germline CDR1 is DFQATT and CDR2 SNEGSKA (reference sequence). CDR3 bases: TGTTGGGCAGGGGGGAACTATGGCTACACCTTC. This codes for CWAGGNYGYTF.

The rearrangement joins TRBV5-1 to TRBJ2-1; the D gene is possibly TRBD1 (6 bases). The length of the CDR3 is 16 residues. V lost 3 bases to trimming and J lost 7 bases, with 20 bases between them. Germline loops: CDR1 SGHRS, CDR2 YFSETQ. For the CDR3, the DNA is TGCGCCAGCAGCTCACCGGGACATCTTTCTGGGAATGAGCAGTTCTTC. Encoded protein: CASSSPGHLSGNEQFF.

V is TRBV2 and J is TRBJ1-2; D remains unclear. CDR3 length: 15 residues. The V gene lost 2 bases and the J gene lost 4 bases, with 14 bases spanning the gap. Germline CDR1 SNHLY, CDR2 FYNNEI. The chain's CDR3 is CASSESPKLGYGYTF. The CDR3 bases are TGTGCCAGCAGTGAATCCCCTAAACTCGGCTATGGCTACACCTTC. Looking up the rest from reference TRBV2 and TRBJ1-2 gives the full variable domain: EPEVTQTPSHQVTQMGQEVILRCVPISNHLYFYWYRQILGQKVEFLVSFYNNEISEKSEIFDDQFSVERPDGSNFTLKIRSTKLEDSAMYFCASSESPKLGYGYTFGSGTRLTVV.

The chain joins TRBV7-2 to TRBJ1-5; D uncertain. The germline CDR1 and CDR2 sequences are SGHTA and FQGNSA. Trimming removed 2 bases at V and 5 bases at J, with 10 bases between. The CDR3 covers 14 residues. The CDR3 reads CASSLSSDDQPQHF. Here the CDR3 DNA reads TGTGCCAGCAGCTTATCTTCAGATGATCAGCCCCAGCATTTT.

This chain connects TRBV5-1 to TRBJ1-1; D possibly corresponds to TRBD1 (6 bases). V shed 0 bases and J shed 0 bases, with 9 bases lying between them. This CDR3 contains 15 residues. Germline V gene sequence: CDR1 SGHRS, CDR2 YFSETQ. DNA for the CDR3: TGCGCCAGCAGCTTGGTGGACAGCATGAACACTGAAGCTTTCTTT. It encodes CASSLVDSMNTEAFF.

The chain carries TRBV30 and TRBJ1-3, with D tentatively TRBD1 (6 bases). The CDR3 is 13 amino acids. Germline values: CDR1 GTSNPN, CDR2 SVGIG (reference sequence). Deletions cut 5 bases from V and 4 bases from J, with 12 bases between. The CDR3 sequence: CAWHAGTGNTIYF. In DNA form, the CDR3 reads TGTGCCTGGCACGCCGGGACAGGAAACACCATATATTTT.

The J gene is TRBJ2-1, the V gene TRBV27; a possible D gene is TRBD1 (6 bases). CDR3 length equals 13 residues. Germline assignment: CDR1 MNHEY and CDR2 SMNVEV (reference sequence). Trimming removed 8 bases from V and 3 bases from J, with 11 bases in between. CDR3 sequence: CASSGTHYNEQFF. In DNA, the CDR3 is TGTGCCAGCTCCGGGACACACTACAATGAGCAGTTCTTC.

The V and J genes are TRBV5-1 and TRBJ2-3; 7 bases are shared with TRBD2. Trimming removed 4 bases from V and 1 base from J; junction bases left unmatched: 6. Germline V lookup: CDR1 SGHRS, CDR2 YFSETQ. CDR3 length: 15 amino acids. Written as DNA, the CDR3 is TGCGCCAGCAGCACATACCGGGAGGGCACAGATACGCAGTATTTT. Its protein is CASSTYREGTDTQYF.

Here the CDR3 DNA reads TGTGCCAGCAGCTTTCCTACGGGAGGGGGGAATGAGCAGTTCTTC. Translation: CASSFPTGGGNEQFF. This rearrangement joins TRBV5-4 to TRBJ2-1, with TRBD2 matching over 8 bases. Germline-derived CDR1 and CDR2 are SGHNT and YYREEE (reference sequence). With V trimmed by 2 bases and J by 7 bases, 8 bases remained unmatched. The CDR3 is 15 residues long.

Here the CDR3 reads CASSKVSTGETQYF. The CDR3 coding sequence is TGTGCCAGCAGCAAAGTCAGTACAGGAGAGACCCAGTACTTC. This rearrangement joins TRBV21-1 to TRBJ2-5; the table's TRBD1 call for D was not verified on the DNA. TRBV21-1 is assigned pseudogene status. There are 14 residues in the CDR3.

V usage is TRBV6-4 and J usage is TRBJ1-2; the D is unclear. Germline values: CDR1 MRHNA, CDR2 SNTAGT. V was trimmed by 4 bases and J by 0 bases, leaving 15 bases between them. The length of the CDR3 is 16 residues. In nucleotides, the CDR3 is TGTGCCAGCAGTGCCTCCCTGACACCCTCTAACTATGGCTACACCTTC. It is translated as CASSASLTPSNYGYTF.

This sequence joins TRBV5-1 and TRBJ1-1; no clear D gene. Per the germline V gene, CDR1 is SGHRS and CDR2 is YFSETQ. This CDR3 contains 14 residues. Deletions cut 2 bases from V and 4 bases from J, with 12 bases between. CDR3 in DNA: TGCGCCAGCAGCTTAGTAGCGGAGGGCACTGAAGCTTTCTTT. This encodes CASSLVAEGTEAFF. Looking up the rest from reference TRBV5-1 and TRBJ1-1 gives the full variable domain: KAGVTQTPRYLIKTRGQQVTLSCSPISGHRSVSWYQQTPGQGLQFLFEYFSETQRNKGNFPGRFSGRQFSNSRSEMNVSTLELGDSALYLCASSLVAEGTEAFFGQGTRLTVV.

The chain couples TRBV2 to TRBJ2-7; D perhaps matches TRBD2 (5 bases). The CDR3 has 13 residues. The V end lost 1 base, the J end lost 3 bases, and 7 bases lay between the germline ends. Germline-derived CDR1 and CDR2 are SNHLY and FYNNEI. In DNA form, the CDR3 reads TGTGCCAGCAGTGAAGTTGGGAGCTACGAGCAGTACTTC. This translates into CASSEVGSYEQYF.

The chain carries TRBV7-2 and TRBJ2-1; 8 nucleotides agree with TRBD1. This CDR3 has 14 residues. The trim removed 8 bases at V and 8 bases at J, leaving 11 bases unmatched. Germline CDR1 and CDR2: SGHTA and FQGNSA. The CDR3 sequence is CASDDRGVSYEQFF. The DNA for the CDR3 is TGTGCCAGCGATGACAGGGGAGTATCCTATGAGCAGTTCTTC.

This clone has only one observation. This CDR3 is CSGGTSTENEQFF. CDR3 DNA: TGCAGCGGCGGGACTAGCACTGAGAATGAGCAGTTCTTC. This chain connects TRBV29-1 to TRBJ2-1; 9 nucleotides match TRBD2. J was trimmed by 7 bases and V by 7 bases; bases with no gene match: 8. Germline loops: CDR1 SQVTM, CDR2 ANQGSEA. The CDR3 runs 13 residues.